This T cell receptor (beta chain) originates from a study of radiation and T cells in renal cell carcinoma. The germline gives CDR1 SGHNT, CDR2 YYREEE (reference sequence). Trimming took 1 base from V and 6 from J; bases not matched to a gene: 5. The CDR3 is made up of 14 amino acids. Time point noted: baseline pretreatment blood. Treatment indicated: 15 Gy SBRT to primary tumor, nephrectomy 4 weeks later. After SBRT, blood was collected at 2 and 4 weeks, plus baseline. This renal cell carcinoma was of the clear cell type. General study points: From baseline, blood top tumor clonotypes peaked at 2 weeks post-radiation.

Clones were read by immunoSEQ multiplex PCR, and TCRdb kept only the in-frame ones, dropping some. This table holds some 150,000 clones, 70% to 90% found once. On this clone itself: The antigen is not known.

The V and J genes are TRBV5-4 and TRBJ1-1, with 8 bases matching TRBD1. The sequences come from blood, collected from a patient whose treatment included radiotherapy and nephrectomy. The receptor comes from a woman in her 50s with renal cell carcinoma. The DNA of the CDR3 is TGTGCCAGCAGCTTGCAGGGGGCGCTGGCTGAAGCTTTCTTT. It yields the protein CASSLQGALAEAFF. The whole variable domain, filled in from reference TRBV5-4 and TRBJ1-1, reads ETGVTQSPTHLIKTRGQQVTLRCSSQSGHNTVSWYQQALGQGPQFIFQYYREEENGRGNFPPRFSGLQFPNYSSELNVNALELDDSALYLCASSLQGALAEAFFGQGTRLTVV.